The 25 T cell receptor beta chains listed next were all sequenced from one sample in a study of cytomegalovirus exposure and HLA in healthy donors. Sequencing used immunoSEQ multiplex PCR; TCRdb keeps in-frame clones, though not all of them. Found here are roughly 120,000 clones, about 84% of them singletons; the top ten hold about 2.2%. What was sequenced was PBMCs. The receptors stem from a woman aged 25 to 39 in good health and CMV-seronegative.

The chain is built from TRBV9 and TRBJ2-7, with 9 bases identical to TRBD1. CDR1 is SGDLS and CDR2 is YYNGEE in the germline V gene. The CDR3 consists of 14 residues. With 3 bases clipped from V and 6 bases from J, the junction kept 7 bases outside the gene matches. The CDR3 reads CASSGRDRVGEQYF. As DNA, the CDR3 is TGTGCCAGCAGCGGCCGGGACAGGGTTGGCGAGCAGTACTTC.

The V call is TRBV15, the J call TRBJ1-4, with TRBD1 identical over 11 bases. The J segment lost 3 bases and the V segment lost 6 bases, leaving 9 bases of the junction unmatched. Germline CDR1 LNHNV, CDR2 YYDKDF (reference sequence). The CDR3 is 17 amino acids. CDR3 in DNA: TGTGCCACCAGAAATATGGACAGGGGGCAGGCTAATGAAAAACTGTTTTTT. Its protein is CATRNMDRGQANEKLFF.

This clone has a handful of counts. The genes are TRBV2 and TRBJ1-2; 8 nucleotides line up with TRBD1. Germline CDR1 reads SNHLY; CDR2 reads FYNNEI. CDR3 size: 14 residues. After removal of 6 bases from V and 3 bases from J, the junction contained 6 bases not matched to a gene. CDR3 sequence reads: CASRSTGEYYGYTF. As DNA, the CDR3 is TGTGCCAGCAGATCGACAGGGGAATACTATGGCTACACCTTC.

With regard to this clone: The sample carries other DNA sequences with the same CDR3. This rearrangement joins TRBV7-9 to TRBJ1-1; D remains unclear. CDR1 is SEHNR, CDR2 FQNEAQ, per germline (reference sequence). V lost 1 base and J lost 2, with 8 bases in between. This CDR3 spans 14 amino acids. The DNA for the CDR3 is TGTGCCAGCAGCTTAGGGCAGGCTAACACTGAAGCTTTCTTT. Protein sequence: CASSLGQANTEAFF.

The rearrangement joins TRBV19 to TRBJ1-1, with D possibly being TRBD1 (5 bases). V lost 4 bases, J lost 2 bases, and 23 bases lay in between. The germline V gene has CDR1 LNHDA and CDR2 SQIVND (reference sequence). The CDR3 totals 18 residues. CDR3 amino acids: CASSKGRAQTLINTEAFF. The CDR3 DNA is TGTGCCAGTAGTAAGGGGAGGGCTCAAACACTGATAAACACTGAAGCTTTCTTT.

The chain uses TRBV30 and TRBJ1-4; D unresolved. The V and J ends lost 4 bases and 2 bases respectively, with 8 bases between them. The germline V gene has CDR1 GTSNPN and CDR2 SVGIG (reference sequence). This CDR3 comprises 13 residues. Here the CDR3 DNA reads TGTGCCTGGAATGACGGGACTAATGAAAAACTGTTTTTT. Translated: CAWNDGTNEKLFF. The entire variable domain, with the rest obtained from reference TRBV30 and TRBJ1-4, is as follows: SQTIHQWPATLVQPVGSPLSLECTVEGTSNPNLYWYRQAAGRGLQLLFYSVGIGQISSEVPQNLSASRPQDRQFILSSKKLLLSDSGFYLCAWNDGTNEKLFFGSGTQLSVL.

The chain combines TRBV5-1 with TRBJ2-1, with 10 bases fitting TRBD1. V trimming: 1 base; J trimming: 6 bases; junction bases outside the gene matches: 4. The CDR3 extends over 15 amino acids. Germline V gene sequence: CDR1 SGHRS, CDR2 YFSETQ. The CDR3 reads CASSLWDRGFNEQFF. CDR3 coding DNA: TGCGCCAGCAGCTTGTGGGACAGGGGTTTCAATGAGCAGTTCTTC.

This clone was counted only a few times. The chain links TRBV14 to TRBJ1-2; 9 positions match TRBD1. The CDR3 runs to 15 residues. Germline lookup yields CDR1 SGHDN and CDR2 FVKESK. Trimming at V came to 4 bases and at J to 6 bases, leaving 9 bases not matched to a gene. The CDR3 loop reads CASSPRTGGGNGYTF. DNA for the CDR3: TGTGCCAGCAGCCCAAGAACAGGGGGCGGGAATGGCTACACCTTC.

The chain has TRBV7-2 and TRBJ2-2; no clear D gene. The V end was cut by 3 bases, the J end by 3 bases, with 8 bases between. CDR1 SGHTA and CDR2 FQGNSA come from the germline V gene. The CDR3 runs 14 residues. Written as DNA, the CDR3 is TGTGCCAGCAGCTTGGCTGGGCACACCGGGGAGCTGTTTTTT. Translation: CASSLAGHTGELFF.

The chain links TRBV28 to TRBJ1-4, with D possibly matching TRBD1 (6 bases). V was shortened by 5 bases and J by 2 bases, with 15 bases between the two germline ends. The CDR3 totals 16 residues. Per germline, CDR1 MDHEN and CDR2 SYDVKM. CDR3 region: CASSATGTLTNEKLFF. CDR3 in DNA: TGTGCCAGCAGTGCCACCGGGACACTTACTAATGAAAAACTGTTTTTT.

Many counts were recorded for this clone. The rearrangement uses TRBV25-1 and TRBJ2-7, with D unclear. Trimming removed 3 bases at V and 5 bases at J, with 5 bases between. Germline loops: CDR1 MGHDK, CDR2 SYGVNS. The CDR3 is 11 residues long. The CDR3, as DNA: TGTGCCAGCAGTGAGTACAACGAGCAGTACTTC. Translation: CASSEYNEQYF.

The CDR3 region has the DNA TGTGCCAGCAGCTTAAGTGCGGGGCCTAATGAAAAACTGTTTTTT. Amino acids: CASSLSAGPNEKLFF. V usage is TRBV7-6 and J usage is TRBJ1-4; a possible D gene is TRBD1 (5 bases). The germline V gene encodes CDR1 SGHVS and CDR2 FNYEAQ. The V and J ends lost 2 bases and 3 bases respectively, with 10 bases between them. This CDR3 has 15 amino acids.

The chain joins TRBV11-3 to TRBJ2-2; 7 nucleotides agree with TRBD1. This CDR3 has 14 residues. Germline assignment: CDR1 SGHNT and CDR2 YENEEA. V shed 7 bases, J shed 7 bases, and the junction held 9 bases outside the gene matches. The CDR3 spells CASTGQEANGELFF. Written as DNA, the CDR3 is TGTGCCAGCACTGGACAGGAGGCTAACGGGGAGCTGTTTTTT.

The chain has TRBV18 and TRBJ1-4; D call uncertain. V lost 3 bases to trimming and J lost 7 bases, with 3 bases between them. CDR3 length: 11 residues. Germline V gives CDR1 KGHSH, CDR2 LQKENI. CDR3 nucleotides: TGTGCCAGCTCACCTAGTGAAAAACTGTTTTTT. This encodes CASSPSEKLFF.

The rearrangement joins TRBV6-5 to TRBJ1-4; 7 bases are a match to TRBD1. Germline lookup yields CDR1 MNHEY and CDR2 SVGAGI. V shed 8 bases and J 7 bases; nucleotides not matched to a gene: 10. This CDR3 has 14 residues. DNA of the CDR3: TGTGCCAGCCGATACGGGACAGCTAGTGAAAAACTGTTTTTT. Protein product: CASRYGTASEKLFF.

Only one count was recorded for this clone. This chain uses TRBV6-1 with TRBJ1-2; a possible D gene is TRBD1 (5 bases). The germline V gene encodes CDR1 MNHNS and CDR2 SASEGT. V was clipped by 0 bases and J by 3 bases, with 5 bases between them. The CDR3 is 13 residues long. DNA of the CDR3: TGTGCCAGCAGTGAAGCAGGGGACTATGGCTACACCTTC. Translated, it gives CASSEAGDYGYTF.

This chain links TRBV5-6 with TRBJ2-7; 7 positions agree with TRBD2. With V trimmed by 4 bases and J by 2 bases, 12 bases remained unmatched. CDR1 is SGHDT and CDR2 is YYEEEE in the germline V gene. The CDR3 runs to 16 residues. CDR3 coding DNA: TGTGCCAGCAGCCCCGGCCCAGCGGGGCTCGCCTACGAGCAGTACTTC. Encoded protein: CASSPGPAGLAYEQYF.

This chain connects TRBV6-1 to TRBJ2-1, with TRBD2 matching 10 bases. With V trimmed by 4 bases and J by 4 bases, 7 bases remained unmatched. Germline values: CDR1 MNHNS, CDR2 SASEGT. This CDR3 has 16 residues. CDR3 loop: CASSALPSGGYNEQFF. CDR3 bases: TGTGCCAGCAGTGCCCTCCCTAGCGGGGGTTACAATGAGCAGTTCTTC.

This chain joins TRBV7-6 and TRBJ1-4; D might be TRBD1 (6 bases). Germline values: CDR1 SGHVS, CDR2 FNYEAQ. The CDR3 length is 14 residues. The germline V and J ends were trimmed by 5 bases and 4 bases, with 11 bases remaining between them. DNA of the CDR3: TGTGCCAGCAGCGTCGGACAGATTAATGAAAAACTGTTTTTT. Its translation: CASSVGQINEKLFF.

This clone has just a few counts. V and J are TRBV19 and TRBJ1-5, with 7 bases aligning to TRBD1. CDR1 LNHDA and CDR2 SQIVND come from the germline V gene (reference sequence). V was clipped by 5 bases and J by 4 bases; unmatched bases: 8. The CDR3 totals 15 residues. This CDR3 is CASSPDRVSNQPQHF. CDR3 in DNA: TGTGCCAGTAGTCCCGACAGGGTAAGTAATCAGCCCCAGCATTTT.

This clone was detected once. For the CDR3, the DNA is TGTGCCAGCAGCTTAGCAATAAATGCCGGAGGCAATCAGCCCCAGCATTTT. It translates to CASSLAINAGGNQPQHF. The rearrangement uses TRBV7-2 and TRBJ1-5; unclear D gene. V was shortened by 0 bases and J by 2 bases, with 14 bases between the two germline ends. The CDR3 is made up of 17 amino acids. Germline V CDR1 and CDR2: SGHTA, FQGNSA.

The gene calls are TRBV6-5 and TRBJ1-2; D remains unclear. In germline, CDR1 is MNHEY, CDR2 SVGAGI. The CDR3 covers 11 residues. With 7 bases removed from V and 4 bases from J, the gap between germline ends came to 7 bases. The CDR3 coding sequence is TGTGCCAGCACGAACACCTATGGCTACACCTTC. Translated, it gives CASTNTYGYTF.

The rearrangement joins TRBV4-3 to TRBJ1-3; possible D gene TRBD1, 5 bases. V dropped 0 bases and J dropped 1 base, with 7 bases sitting between them. The CDR3 is made up of 15 amino acids. The germline CDR1 and CDR2 sequences are LGHNA and YSLEER. This chain's CDR3 is CASSQDPGSGNTIYF. CDR3 DNA sequence: TGCGCCAGCAGCCAAGATCCAGGGTCTGGAAACACCATATATTTT.

The V gene is TRBV6-5, the J gene TRBJ2-3; the D gene is possibly TRBD2 (5 bases). The CDR3 contains 11 residues. V lost 8 bases and J 6 bases, leaving 9 bases between the germline ends. Germline CDR1 and CDR2: MNHEY and SVGAGI. The CDR3 DNA reads TGTGCCAGCGGTACTAGTGATACGCAGTATTTT. Residues: CASGTSDTQYF.

The chain couples TRBV7-8 to TRBJ2-7; tentative D call: TRBD2 (6 bases). This CDR3 is 15 amino acids long. Per germline, CDR1 SGHVS and CDR2 FQNEAQ. Trimming shortened V by 1 base and J by 0 bases, and 10 bases separated the two germline ends. The CDR3 region has the DNA TGTGCCAGCAGCTTAGGGGGAGGCAGCTCCTACGAGCAGTACTTC. Protein product: CASSLGGGSSYEQYF.